This is a list of T cell receptor beta chains from one sample in a study of T cell responses to AZD1222 COVID-19 vaccine. Here immunoSEQ multiplex PCR was the method, and the copy in TCRdb shows in-frame clones only, minus some. The table records under 200,000 clones, around 87% of them present only once. The material was peripheral blood, obtained 28 days after the second AZD1222 dose. The receptor set was obtained from an adult who received the AZD1222 COVID-19 vaccine. The CDR3 runs from the conserved cysteine through the conserved F or W. The order of the fields is CDR3 protein, V gene, D gene, clone size, J gene, CDR3 length. A D gene is named only where the DNA matches it firmly. For some rows the clone size is stated as once, few or many, or as a class when expanded; others skip it.

CDR3 protein: CASSPLGRVKQYF
V gene: TRBV3-1/TRBV3-2
D gene: .
clone size: .
J gene: TRBJ2-7
CDR3 length: 13

CDR3 protein: CASSFLGGHTEAFF
V gene: TRBV27
D gene: .
clone size: few
J gene: TRBJ1-1
CDR3 length: 14

CDR3 protein: CASSPSDREEESPLHF
V gene: TRBV18
D gene: TRBD1
clone size: once
J gene: TRBJ1-6
CDR3 length: 16

CDR3 protein: CASSLVRGGGYGYTF
V gene: TRBV5-6
D gene: .
clone size: .
J gene: TRBJ1-2
CDR3 length: 15

CDR3 protein: CASKAGTGNTIYF
V gene: TRBV13
D gene: .
clone size: .
J gene: TRBJ1-3
CDR3 length: 13

CDR3 protein: CASSSSHRAYFTEAFF
V gene: TRBV11-2
D gene: .
clone size: .
J gene: TRBJ1-1
CDR3 length: 16

CDR3 protein: CASSPWDSRSNQPQHF
V gene: TRBV4-1
D gene: .
clone size: .
J gene: TRBJ1-5
CDR3 length: 16

CDR3 protein: CASSSYRGSNSPLHF
V gene: TRBV6-5
D gene: .
clone size: .
J gene: TRBJ1-6
CDR3 length: 15

CDR3 protein: CASSFNRDTEAFF
V gene: TRBV12-3/TRBV12-4
D gene: .
clone size: .
J gene: TRBJ1-1
CDR3 length: 13

CDR3 protein: CATSRAGGNRQPQHF
V gene: TRBV15
D gene: .
clone size: .
J gene: TRBJ1-5
CDR3 length: 15

CDR3 protein: CASRLQVEAFF
V gene: TRBV12-3/TRBV12-4
D gene: .
clone size: .
J gene: TRBJ1-1
CDR3 length: 11

CDR3 protein: CASSPRAGDRDNYGYTF
V gene: TRBV18
D gene: TRBD1
clone size: .
J gene: TRBJ1-2
CDR3 length: 17

CDR3 protein: CASSLSPGRGNQPQHF
V gene: TRBV13
D gene: .
clone size: .
J gene: TRBJ1-5
CDR3 length: 16

CDR3 protein: CASSPFGTGEKLFF
V gene: TRBV18
D gene: TRBD1
clone size: many
J gene: TRBJ1-4
CDR3 length: 14

CDR3 protein: CSVAALQEPYEQYF
V gene: TRBV29-1
D gene: .
clone size: .
J gene: TRBJ2-7
CDR3 length: 14

CDR3 protein: CASRFRGQGSYF
V gene: TRBV12-2
D gene: .
clone size: .
J gene: TRBJ2-3
CDR3 length: 12

CDR3 protein: CASRGREAFF
V gene: TRBV27
D gene: .
clone size: .
J gene: TRBJ1-1
CDR3 length: 10

CDR3 protein: CSGYRFTEAFF
V gene: TRBV29-1
D gene: .
clone size: .
J gene: TRBJ1-1
CDR3 length: 11

CDR3 protein: CASSIFDRTSGYTF
V gene: TRBV19
D gene: .
clone size: .
J gene: TRBJ1-2
CDR3 length: 14

CDR3 protein: CASSLQNYEQYF
V gene: TRBV12-3/TRBV12-4
D gene: .
clone size: .
J gene: TRBJ2-7
CDR3 length: 12

CDR3 protein: CASTGTEAFF
V gene: TRBV2
D gene: .
clone size: .
J gene: TRBJ1-1
CDR3 length: 10

CDR3 protein: CSVEEGQQGFYGYTF
V gene: TRBV29-1
D gene: .
clone size: .
J gene: TRBJ1-2
CDR3 length: 15

CDR3 protein: CASSSNGAGGQTQYF
V gene: TRBV7-7
D gene: TRBD2
clone size: .
J gene: TRBJ2-5
CDR3 length: 15

CDR3 protein: CASSLFPDRAYEQYF
V gene: TRBV7-9
D gene: TRBD1
clone size: .
J gene: TRBJ2-7
CDR3 length: 15

CDR3 protein: CASRFNLDTGELFF
V gene: TRBV7-2
D gene: .
clone size: .
J gene: TRBJ2-2
CDR3 length: 14

CDR3 protein: CASSSRQTWGGYTF
V gene: TRBV7-9
D gene: .
clone size: .
J gene: TRBJ1-2
CDR3 length: 14

CDR3 protein: CATSRAPSGDYNEQFF
V gene: TRBV15
D gene: TRBD2
clone size: .
J gene: TRBJ2-1
CDR3 length: 16

CDR3 protein: CAISEPLQPQHF
V gene: TRBV10-3
D gene: .
clone size: .
J gene: TRBJ1-5
CDR3 length: 12

CDR3 protein: CASSSGTVNNSPLHF
V gene: TRBV7-9
D gene: TRBD1
clone size: .
J gene: TRBJ1-6
CDR3 length: 15

CDR3 protein: CASSRNHRDTQYF
V gene: TRBV4-3
D gene: .
clone size: .
J gene: TRBJ2-3
CDR3 length: 13

CDR3 protein: CASSRGGRGAMNTEAFF
V gene: TRBV4-1
D gene: TRBD1
clone size: .
J gene: TRBJ1-1
CDR3 length: 17

CDR3 protein: CASSNGLGSREQYF
V gene: TRBV13
D gene: TRBD2
clone size: .
J gene: TRBJ2-7
CDR3 length: 14

CDR3 protein: CASSTTRGHEQYF
V gene: TRBV14
D gene: .
clone size: once
J gene: TRBJ2-7
CDR3 length: 13

CDR3 protein: CASSQGAQPQHF
V gene: TRBV25-1
D gene: .
clone size: .
J gene: TRBJ1-5
CDR3 length: 12

CDR3 protein: CASRVGSEQFF
V gene: TRBV6-5
D gene: .
clone size: .
J gene: TRBJ2-1
CDR3 length: 11

CDR3 protein: CASSLGGSSYNEQFF
V gene: TRBV18
D gene: .
clone size: .
J gene: TRBJ2-1
CDR3 length: 15

CDR3 protein: CASSVGTVSREQYF
V gene: TRBV9
D gene: TRBD1
clone size: .
J gene: TRBJ2-7
CDR3 length: 14

CDR3 protein: CASSFSSDTEAFF
V gene: TRBV5-1
D gene: .
clone size: few
J gene: TRBJ1-1
CDR3 length: 13

CDR3 protein: CASSLPEGAGYTF
V gene: TRBV2
D gene: .
clone size: .
J gene: TRBJ1-2
CDR3 length: 13

CDR3 protein: CSVAGGSQPQHF
V gene: TRBV29-1
D gene: .
clone size: few
J gene: TRBJ1-5
CDR3 length: 12

CDR3 protein: CASSPPGAGMTKNIQYF
V gene: TRBV18
D gene: .
clone size: .
J gene: TRBJ2-4
CDR3 length: 17

CDR3 protein: CASSQASSLINSPLHF
V gene: TRBV4-1
D gene: .
clone size: .
J gene: TRBJ1-6
CDR3 length: 16

CDR3 protein: CASTLRAAGTGGYQPQHF
V gene: TRBV19
D gene: TRBD1
clone size: .
J gene: TRBJ1-5
CDR3 length: 18

CDR3 protein: CASRGPWDEKLFF
V gene: TRBV19
D gene: .
clone size: once
J gene: TRBJ1-4
CDR3 length: 13

CDR3 protein: CASSQGLDGTYRSYTF
V gene: TRBV4-3
D gene: .
clone size: .
J gene: TRBJ1-2
CDR3 length: 16

CDR3 protein: CASSRSGGGTDTQYF
V gene: TRBV4-2
D gene: TRBD2
clone size: .
J gene: TRBJ2-3
CDR3 length: 15

CDR3 protein: CSVEWRLAGDHSYNEQFF
V gene: TRBV29-1
D gene: TRBD2
clone size: .
J gene: TRBJ2-1
CDR3 length: 18

CDR3 protein: CASSPPHGETGPLTEAFF
V gene: TRBV7-9
D gene: TRBD1
clone size: .
J gene: TRBJ1-1
CDR3 length: 18

CDR3 protein: CASSQGTDQQLFF
V gene: TRBV4-2
D gene: .
clone size: .
J gene: TRBJ1-4
CDR3 length: 13

CDR3 protein: CASSRSGGAFTGELFF
V gene: TRBV3-1/TRBV3-2
D gene: TRBD2
clone size: .
J gene: TRBJ2-2
CDR3 length: 16

CDR3 protein: CASRPPGQPTYEQYF
V gene: TRBV6-1
D gene: TRBD1
clone size: .
J gene: TRBJ2-7
CDR3 length: 15

CDR3 protein: CASIGESGIQPQHF
V gene: TRBV11-2
D gene: .
clone size: .
J gene: TRBJ1-5
CDR3 length: 14

CDR3 protein: CASCSGGNQETQYF
V gene: TRBV6-6
D gene: TRBD2
clone size: .
J gene: TRBJ2-5
CDR3 length: 14

CDR3 protein: CASSFGQEYGYTF
V gene: TRBV7-2
D gene: TRBD1
clone size: .
J gene: TRBJ1-2
CDR3 length: 13

CDR3 protein: CASSLEVINEKLFF
V gene: TRBV28
D gene: .
clone size: .
J gene: TRBJ1-4
CDR3 length: 14

CDR3 protein: CAWSARKEKLFF
V gene: TRBV30
D gene: .
clone size: .
J gene: TRBJ1-4
CDR3 length: 12

CDR3 protein: CASSPKRGQSGYTF
V gene: TRBV19
D gene: .
clone size: .
J gene: TRBJ1-2
CDR3 length: 14